Sequencing of this T cell receptor beta chain was carried out in a study of T cell responses to AZD1222 COVID-19 vaccine. Regarding the study as a whole: Of the AZD1222 recipients, only 5 or 6 were seropositive at baseline.

Sequenced by immunoSEQ multiplex PCR; TCRdb stores in-frame clones only, minus some. The repertoire consists of some 74,000 clones, with 70% to 90% occurring once and the leading ten covering under 1.5%. About this clone itself: Its antigen is not known.

V lost 4 bases and J lost 2, with 7 bases in between. The CDR3 loop spans 13 amino acids. The germline CDR1 and CDR2 sequences are SGDLS and YYNGEE. Both about-4-week and about-12-week second-dose recipients were combined. The TCR was taken from an adult who received the AZD1222 COVID-19 vaccine. The V gene is TRBV9, the J gene TRBJ1-3; D is uncertain. The sequences come from peripheral blood, collected 28 days after the second AZD1222 dose. The CDR3 DNA follows: TGTGCCAGCAGCAACAAACCTGGAAACACCATATATTTT. Translation: CASSNKPGNTIYF.